What follows are 14 T cell receptor beta chains derived from one specimen sequenced in a study of molecular identifiers for immune sequencing clone quantification. TCRdb processed the PCR reads anew with MiXCR; each CDR3 protein has one entry. The sample includes about 510,000 distinct CDR3 sequences, roughly a fifth of them seen just once. The sequenced material came from naive CD8+ T cells from blood, with Jurkat cell RNA spiked in. The subset denotes: FACS-sorted CD8+CD4-CCR7+CD45RA+ naive T cells. These receptors all come from a human donor in good health. Some libraries in this study had Jurkat cell RNA spiked in.

Of note for this clonotype: It may be a read error: a sequence one base away is much more abundant. This chain uses TRBV7-9 with TRBJ2-3, with D perhaps TRBD1 (5 bases). Germline V CDR1 and CDR2: SEHNR, FQNEAQ (reference sequence). This CDR3 spans 18 amino acids. This chain's CDR3 is CACSPDSRLLPSTDTQYF. The CDR3 DNA reads TGTGCCTGCAGCCCCGACAGTAGGTTGCTACCTAGCACAGATACGCAGTATTTT.

This clonotype was recorded many times. The genes are TRBV7-2 and TRBJ2-7; unclear D gene. The CDR3 is 12 residues long. V lost 3 bases and J 4 bases, leaving 7 bases between the germline ends. The germline V gene encodes CDR1 SGHTA and CDR2 FQGNSA. CDR3 DNA sequence: TGTGCCAGCAGCTTGGAATGGTACGAGCAGTACTTC. Its protein product is CASSLEWYEQYF.

This clonotype was detected only a few times. This rearrangement joins TRBV27 to TRBJ1-1, with D possibly matching TRBD1 (6 bases). CDR1 MNHEY and CDR2 SMNVEV come from the germline V gene (reference sequence). V shed 5 bases and J shed 5 bases, with 15 bases lying between them. The CDR3 has 14 amino acids. The DNA of the CDR3 is TGTGCCAGCAGTCCCGGGGGGGGCGAGACTGAAGCTTTCTTT. Translated: CASSPGGGETEAFF.

There are a few counts of this clonotype. J is TRBJ2-5 and V is TRBV4-1; 7 nucleotides line up with TRBD1. Per germline, CDR1 MGHRA and CDR2 YSYEKL. This CDR3 comprises 14 residues. With V trimmed by 4 bases and J by 4 bases, 6 bases remained unmatched. The CDR3 region is CASSPGQSGETQYF. The CDR3, as DNA: TGCGCCAGCAGCCCGGGACAGTCTGGAGAGACCCAGTACTTC.

This clonotype appeared many times. The chain couples TRBV4-3 to TRBJ2-5, with TRBD2 matching 9 bases. The CDR3 has 17 amino acids. Germline CDR1 and CDR2: LGHNA and YSLEER. The junction had 9 bases not matched to a gene; V was cut back by 0 bases and J by 4 bases. The CDR3 DNA reads as TGCGCCAGCAGCCAAGATCGGGCGGGGGGGCTAGGAGAGACCCAGTACTTC. It codes for CASSQDRAGGLGETQYF.

This rearrangement joins TRBV24-1 to TRBJ2-1; 13 positions agree with TRBD2. Germline V lookup: CDR1 KGHDR, CDR2 SFDVKD. This CDR3 has 14 amino acids. The junction had 4 bases not matched to a gene; V was cut back by 8 bases and J by 7 bases. CDR3 sequence (DNA): TGTGCCACCATCCGGACTAGCGGGAGTAATGAGCAGTTCTTC. It yields the protein CATIRTSGSNEQFF.

This clonotype was observed at least ten times. The chain carries TRBV6-5 and TRBJ2-5; D might be TRBD1 (5 bases). In germline, CDR1 is MNHEY, CDR2 SVGAGI. The CDR3 totals 15 residues. Trimming cost V 4 bases and J 4 bases, with 16 bases left between them. The CDR3 spells CASSWGQRALETQYF. CDR3 in DNA: TGTGCCAGCAGTTGGGGCCAACGGGCCTTAGAGACCCAGTACTTC.

To note about this clonotype: A much larger clone lies a single base off, so this may be a read error. CDR3 sequence (DNA): TGTGCCAGCAGCTTAAAGGGAGGCAGCCCAGTTTACGAGCAGTACTTC. Its protein product is CASSLKGGSPVYEQYF. J is TRBJ2-7 and V is TRBV7-2, with D perhaps matching TRBD2 (6 bases). This CDR3 contains 16 residues. The germline V gene has CDR1 SGHTA and CDR2 FQGNSA. V was clipped by 2 bases and J by 4 bases, with 18 bases between them. The whole variable domain, remainder taken from reference TRBV7-2 and TRBJ2-7, is GAGVSQSPSNKVTEKGKDVELRCDPISGHTALYWYRQSLGQGLEFLIYFQGNSAPDKSGLPSDRFSAERTGGSVSTLTIQRTQQEDSAVYLCASSLKGGSPVYEQYFGPGTRLTVT.

As regards this clonotype: One junction end disagrees with the germline gene, perhaps due to a read error. The chain is built from TRBV30 and TRBJ1-2; D unclear. The CDR3 consists of 13 residues. Germline CDR1 reads GTSNPN; CDR2 reads SVGIG (reference sequence). CDR3 coding DNA: TGTGCCCGGAGTGACACAATCCACTATGGCTACACCTTC. Its protein product is CARSDTIHYGYTF. Based on the CDR3 plus reference TRBV30 and TRBJ1-2, the full variable domain is SQTIHQWPATLVQPVGSPLSLECTVEGTSNPNLYWYRQAAGRGLQLLFYSVGIGQISSEVPQNLSASRPQDRQFILSSKKLLLSDSGFYLCARSDTIHYGYTFGSGTRLTVV.

The table lists this clonotype with many counts. This chain connects TRBV6-2 or TRBV6-3 to TRBJ1-1, with 8 bases identical to TRBD1. Germline V gene sequence: CDR1 MNHEY, CDR2 SVGEGT. V shed 1 base and J 6 bases; nucleotides not matched to a gene: 7. The length of the CDR3 is 15 residues. CDR3 residues: CASSYYDRGVPEAFF. CDR3 DNA sequence: TGTGCCAGCAGTTACTACGACAGGGGAGTTCCTGAAGCTTTCTTT.

This chain links TRBV7-9 with TRBJ1-3; perhaps TRBD1 as D (5 bases). The CDR3 spans 15 residues. Germline lookup yields CDR1 SEHNR and CDR2 FQNEAQ (reference sequence). Between the trimmed V and J ends, which lost 5 bases and 0 bases, there was a span of 11 bases. The CDR3 nucleotides are TGTGCCAGCAGCCTGGACACCTTCTCTGGAAACACCATATATTTT. This encodes CASSLDTFSGNTIYF.

In this sample, this clonotype turned up a few times. The V gene is TRBV5-5, the J gene TRBJ2-7; 7 bases line up with TRBD1. J lost 0 bases, V lost 4 bases, and 10 bases had no gene match. Germline CDR1 reads SGHKS; CDR2 reads YYEKEE (reference sequence). The CDR3 sequence is 16 residues long. The CDR3 bases are TGTGCCAGCAGCCCGGGGACAGTAGGCCACTCCTACGAGCAGTACTTC. This translates into CASSPGTVGHSYEQYF.

The chain recombines TRBV12-3 or TRBV12-4 with TRBJ2-4; 8 bases match TRBD1. The CDR3 length is 17 residues. V shed 6 bases and J 0 bases; nucleotides not matched to a gene: 10. This CDR3 is CASRMGQAGSAKNIQYF. In DNA form, the CDR3 reads TGTGCCAGCAGAATGGGACAGGCGGGATCAGCCAAAAACATTCAGTACTTC.

The chain joins TRBV28 to TRBJ1-5; 8 bases fit TRBD1. V was pared by 2 bases and J by 10 bases, with 10 bases of the junction left unmatched. The germline V gene encodes CDR1 MDHEN and CDR2 SYDVKM. The CDR3 is 15 residues long. The DNA of the CDR3 is TGTGCCAGCAGTTTACTGAGGGGACAGGTGGGACCCCAGCATTTT. It translates to CASSLLRGQVGPQHF.